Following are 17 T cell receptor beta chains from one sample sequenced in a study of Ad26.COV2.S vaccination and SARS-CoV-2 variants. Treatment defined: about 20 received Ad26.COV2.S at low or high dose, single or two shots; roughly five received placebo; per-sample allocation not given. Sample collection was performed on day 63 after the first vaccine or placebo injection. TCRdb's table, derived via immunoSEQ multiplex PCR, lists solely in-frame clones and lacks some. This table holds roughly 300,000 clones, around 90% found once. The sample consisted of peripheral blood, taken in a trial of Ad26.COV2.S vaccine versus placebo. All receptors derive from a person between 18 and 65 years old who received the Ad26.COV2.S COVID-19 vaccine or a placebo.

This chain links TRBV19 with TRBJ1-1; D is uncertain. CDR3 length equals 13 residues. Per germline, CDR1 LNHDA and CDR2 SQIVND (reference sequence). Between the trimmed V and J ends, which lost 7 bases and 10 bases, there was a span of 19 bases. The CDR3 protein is CASTQDRGSGAFF. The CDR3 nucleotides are TGTGCCAGTACTCAGGACCGCGGGTCGGGAGCTTTCTTT.

CDR3 loop: CASSGVGVSSYEQYF. The CDR3 DNA sequence: TGTGCCAGCAGCGGTGTAGGGGTGAGCTCCTACGAGCAGTACTTC. The rearrangement uses TRBV6-5 and TRBJ2-7; D may be TRBD1 (5 bases). CDR3 length: 15 residues. Germline CDR1 and CDR2: MNHEY and SVGAGI. V gave up 6 bases and J gave up 0 bases, with 15 bases separating them.

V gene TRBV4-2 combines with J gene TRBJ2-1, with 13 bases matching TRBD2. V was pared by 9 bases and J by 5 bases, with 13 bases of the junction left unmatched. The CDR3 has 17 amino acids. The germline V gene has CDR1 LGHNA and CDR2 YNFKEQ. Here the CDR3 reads CASSELAGGTRDNEQFF. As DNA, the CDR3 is TGTGCCAGTTCAGAACTAGCGGGGGGGACAAGAGACAATGAGCAGTTCTTC.

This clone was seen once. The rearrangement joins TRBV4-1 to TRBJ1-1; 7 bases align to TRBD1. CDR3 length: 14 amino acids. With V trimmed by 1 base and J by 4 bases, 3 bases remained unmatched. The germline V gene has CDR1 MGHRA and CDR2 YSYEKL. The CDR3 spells CASSQAGGSTEAFF. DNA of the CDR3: TGCGCCAGCAGCCAAGCAGGGGGGAGCACTGAAGCTTTCTTT.

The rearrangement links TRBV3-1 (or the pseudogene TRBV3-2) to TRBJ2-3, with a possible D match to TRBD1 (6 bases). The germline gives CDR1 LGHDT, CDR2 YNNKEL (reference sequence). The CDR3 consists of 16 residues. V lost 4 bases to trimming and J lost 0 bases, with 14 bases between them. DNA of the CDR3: TGTGCCAGCAGCCCTCGACAGGTGGGCAGCACAGATACGCAGTATTTT. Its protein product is CASSPRQVGSTDTQYF.

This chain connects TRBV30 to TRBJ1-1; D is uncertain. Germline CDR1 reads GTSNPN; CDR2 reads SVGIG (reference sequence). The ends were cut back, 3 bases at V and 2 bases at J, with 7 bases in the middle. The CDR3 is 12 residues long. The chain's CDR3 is CAWRITNTEAFF. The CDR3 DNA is TGTGCCTGGAGGATCACTAACACTGAAGCTTTCTTT.

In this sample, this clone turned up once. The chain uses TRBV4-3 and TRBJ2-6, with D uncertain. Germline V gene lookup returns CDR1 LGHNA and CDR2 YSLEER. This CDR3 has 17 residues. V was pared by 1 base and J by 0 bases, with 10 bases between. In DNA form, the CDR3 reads TGCGCCAGCAGCCAAGTAATCAGCTACTCTGGGGCCAACGTCCTGACTTTC. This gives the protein CASSQVISYSGANVLTF.

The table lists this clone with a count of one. DNA of the CDR3: TGTGCCAGCAGCTCGACAGGGGGGTCCGCAGATACGCAGTATTTT. Its protein is CASSSTGGSADTQYF. The gene calls are TRBV11-2 and TRBJ2-3, with 9 bases matching TRBD1. This CDR3 contains 15 residues. The germline CDR1 and CDR2 sequences are SGHAT and FQNNGV. The V gene end was trimmed by 4 bases and the J gene end by 4 bases; junction bases not matched to a gene: 6.

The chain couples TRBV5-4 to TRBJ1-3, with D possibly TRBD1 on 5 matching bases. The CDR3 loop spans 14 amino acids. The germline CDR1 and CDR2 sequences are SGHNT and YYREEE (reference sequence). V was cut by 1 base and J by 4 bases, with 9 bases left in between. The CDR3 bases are TGTGCCAGCAGCTTGTCGCAGGGCGGAAACACCATATATTTT. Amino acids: CASSLSQGGNTIYF.

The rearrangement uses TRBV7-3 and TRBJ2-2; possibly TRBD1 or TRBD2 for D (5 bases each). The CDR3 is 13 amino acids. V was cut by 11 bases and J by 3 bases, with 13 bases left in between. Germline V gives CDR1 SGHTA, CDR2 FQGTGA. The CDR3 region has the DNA TGTGCCTCGGGGCGCCAGCACACCGGGGAGCTGTTTTTT. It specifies CASGRQHTGELFF.

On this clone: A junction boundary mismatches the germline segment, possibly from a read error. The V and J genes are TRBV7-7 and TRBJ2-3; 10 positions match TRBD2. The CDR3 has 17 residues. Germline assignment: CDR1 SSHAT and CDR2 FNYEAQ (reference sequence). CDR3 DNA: TGTGCTAGCAGCCCACAGCTGCTAGCGGGGGTGACAGATACGCAGTATTTT. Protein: CASSPQLLAGVTDTQYF.

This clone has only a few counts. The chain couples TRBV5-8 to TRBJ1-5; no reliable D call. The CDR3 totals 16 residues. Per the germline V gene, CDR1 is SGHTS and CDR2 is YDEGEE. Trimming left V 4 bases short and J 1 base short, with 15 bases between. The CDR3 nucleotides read TGTGCCAGCAGCCTTAGTACCAGAGGGAGCAATCAGCCCCAGCATTTT. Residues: CASSLSTRGSNQPQHF. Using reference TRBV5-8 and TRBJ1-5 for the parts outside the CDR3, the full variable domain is EAGVTQSPTHLIKTRGQQATLRCSPISGHTSVYWYQQALGLGLQFLLWYDEGEERNRGNFPPRFSGRQFPNYSSELNVNALELEDSALYLCASSLSTRGSNQPQHFGDGTRLSIL.

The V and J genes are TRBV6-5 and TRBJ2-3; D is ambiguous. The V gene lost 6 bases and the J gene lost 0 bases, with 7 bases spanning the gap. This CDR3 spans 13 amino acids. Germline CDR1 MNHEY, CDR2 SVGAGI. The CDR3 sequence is CASRGSSTDTQYF. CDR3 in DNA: TGTGCCAGCAGAGGGTCTAGCACAGATACGCAGTATTTT.

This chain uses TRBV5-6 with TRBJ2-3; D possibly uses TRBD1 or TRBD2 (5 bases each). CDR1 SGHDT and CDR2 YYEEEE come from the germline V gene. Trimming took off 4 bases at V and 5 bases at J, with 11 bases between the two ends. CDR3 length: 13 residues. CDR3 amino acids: CASSAGTLDTQYF. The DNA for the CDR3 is TGTGCCAGCAGCGCCGGGACCTTAGATACGCAGTATTTT.

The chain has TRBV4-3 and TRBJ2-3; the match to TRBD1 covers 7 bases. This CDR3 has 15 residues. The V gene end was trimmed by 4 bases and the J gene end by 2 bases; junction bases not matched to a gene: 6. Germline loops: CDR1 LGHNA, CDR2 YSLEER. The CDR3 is CASSLLQGSTDTQYF. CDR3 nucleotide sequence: TGCGCCAGCAGCCTGTTACAGGGGTCCACAGATACGCAGTATTTT.

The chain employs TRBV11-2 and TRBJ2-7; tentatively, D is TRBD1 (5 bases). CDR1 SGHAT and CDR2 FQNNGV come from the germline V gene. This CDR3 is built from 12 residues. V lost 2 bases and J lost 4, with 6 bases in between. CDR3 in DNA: TGTGCCAGCAGCTTATCAGGGTACGAGCAGTACTTC. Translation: CASSLSGYEQYF.

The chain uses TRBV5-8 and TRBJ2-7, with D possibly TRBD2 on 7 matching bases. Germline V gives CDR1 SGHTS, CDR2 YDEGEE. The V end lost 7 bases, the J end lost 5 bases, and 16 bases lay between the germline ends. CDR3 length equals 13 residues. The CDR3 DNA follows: TGTGCCAGCGTCGGGAGGACAGCTAACGAGCAGTACTTC. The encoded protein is CASVGRTANEQYF.